The 20 T cell receptor beta chains reported below all come from one sample, sequenced in a study of radiotherapy plus CTLA-4 blockade in lung cancer. The table came from immunoSEQ multiplex PCR; TCRdb's copy has only in-frame clones and leaves some out. The sample includes over 60,000 clones, over 75% of them seen just once. The sequences come from peripheral blood, collected from a patient treated with radiotherapy plus ipilimumab. These receptors originate from a human donor with non-small cell lung cancer that progressed on radiotherapy plus ipilimumab.

The V call is TRBV9, the J call TRBJ2-3; D is possibly TRBD2 (7 bases). The CDR3 extends over 14 amino acids. The V gene's germline CDR1 is SGDLS and CDR2 YYNGEE. Trimming shortened V by 3 bases and J by 1 base, and 9 bases separated the two germline ends. The CDR3 protein is CASSEGGGTDTQYF. Written as DNA, the CDR3 is TGTGCCAGCAGCGAGGGGGGGGGCACAGATACGCAGTATTTT.

The chain couples TRBV6-6 to TRBJ2-1, with D unresolved. With 0 bases removed from V and 3 bases from J, the gap between germline ends came to 12 bases. The V gene's germline CDR1 is MNHNY and CDR2 SVGAGI (reference sequence). CDR3 size: 16 residues. CDR3 amino acids: CASSYSQAKLYNEQFF. DNA of the CDR3: TGTGCCAGCAGTTACTCCCAGGCGAAACTCTACAATGAGCAGTTCTTC.

This rearrangement joins TRBV5-1 to TRBJ2-2; no clear D gene. Germline V lookup: CDR1 SGHRS, CDR2 YFSETQ. The CDR3 is 16 residues long. Trimming took off 6 bases at V and 0 bases at J, with 15 bases between the two ends. CDR3 in amino acids: CASTGTGHTNTGELFF. Here the CDR3 DNA reads TGCGCCAGCACTGGAACTGGGCATACGAACACCGGGGAGCTGTTTTTT.

The rearrangement links TRBV28 to TRBJ1-2; D is unclear. The CDR3 is 15 amino acids. V lost 6 bases, J lost 1 base, and 15 bases lay in between. Looked up from germline, CDR1 is MDHEN and CDR2 is SYDVKM. CDR3 bases: TGTGCCAGCAGCACCTATCATGAGGGTAACTATGGCTACACCTTC. This sequence encodes CASSTYHEGNYGYTF.

This chain joins TRBV2 and TRBJ1-5; D might be TRBD1 (6 bases). Between the trimmed V and J ends, which lost 4 bases and 9 bases, there was a span of 25 bases. The CDR3 totals 17 residues. Germline assignment: CDR1 SNHLY and CDR2 FYNNEI. CDR3 residues: CASSGNSRVGGRAPQHF. DNA of the CDR3: TGTGCCAGCAGTGGAAATTCGAGGGTTGGGGGCCGGGCGCCCCAGCATTTT.

This clone was seen a single time. The chain couples TRBV5-4 to TRBJ2-5, with D hard to call. In germline, CDR1 is SGHNT, CDR2 YYREEE (reference sequence). V shed 2 bases and J shed 4 bases, with 3 bases lying between them. The length of the CDR3 is 11 residues. CDR3 sequence (DNA): TGTGCCAGCAGCTTATCAGAGACCCAGTACTTC. It yields the protein CASSLSETQYF. Supplemented by reference TRBV5-4 and TRBJ2-5, the full variable domain reads ETGVTQSPTHLIKTRGQQVTLRCSSQSGHNTVSWYQQALGQGPQFIFQYYREEENGRGNFPPRFSGLQFPNYSSELNVNALELDDSALYLCASSLSETQYFGPGTRLLVL.

The chain joins TRBV28 to TRBJ2-3, with 9 bases identical to TRBD2. J gave up 4 bases and V 6 bases, and 14 bases lay outside the gene matches. Germline V gene lookup returns CDR1 MDHEN and CDR2 SYDVKM. There are 17 residues in the CDR3. The CDR3 DNA is TGTGCCAGCAGCCCACTAGTAGCGGGAGCCCGCTCAGATACGCAGTATTTT. Protein: CASSPLVAGARSDTQYF.

V gene TRBV6-1 combines with J gene TRBJ1-1; no clear D. Trimming removed 6 bases from V and 2 bases from J, with 13 bases in between. This CDR3 has 14 residues. From germline, CDR1 is MNHNS and CDR2 SASEGT. The CDR3 region has the DNA TGTGCCAGCAGCCCGACACGGCGTAACACTGAAGCTTTCTTT. This encodes CASSPTRRNTEAFF.

V gene TRBV7-2 combines with J gene TRBJ2-5; no firm D call. The CDR3 length is 12 residues. Germline loops: CDR1 SGHTA, CDR2 FQGNSA. The V end was cut by 4 bases, the J end by 5 bases, with 8 bases between. CDR3: CASSSHWETQYF. The CDR3 DNA is TGTGCCAGCAGCTCCCATTGGGAGACCCAGTACTTC.

The CDR3 region is CASSPGTGVTGELFF. The CDR3 bases are TGCGCCAGCAGCCCCGGGACAGGGGTTACCGGGGAGCTGTTTTTT. The rearrangement links TRBV5-1 to TRBJ2-2, with 10 nucleotides matching TRBD1. The germline gives CDR1 SGHRS, CDR2 YFSETQ. The trim removed 4 bases at V and 5 bases at J, leaving 5 bases unmatched. CDR3 size: 15 residues.

By share, this clone counts as medium-sized. This sequence joins TRBV27 and TRBJ1-5; D remains ambiguous. CDR1 is MNHEY and CDR2 is SMNVEV in the germline V gene (reference sequence). Trimming left V 3 bases short and J 0 bases short, with 9 bases between. The CDR3 has 15 residues. CDR3 sequence (DNA): TGTGCCAGCAGTTTCTTCGGCGGTAGCAATCAGCCCCAGCATTTT. Translation: CASSFFGGSNQPQHF.

J is TRBJ2-1 and V is TRBV28; 13 nucleotides line up with TRBD2. V shed 6 bases and J 9 bases; nucleotides not matched to a gene: 8. Germline CDR1 MDHEN, CDR2 SYDVKM. This CDR3 has 15 residues. The CDR3 region has the DNA TGTGCCAGCAGAATGACTAGCGGGAGGACAGGTGAGCAGTTCTTC. It yields the protein CASRMTSGRTGEQFF. The full variable domain, with the rest looked up from reference TRBV28 and TRBJ2-1, is DVKVTQSSRYLVKRTGEKVFLECVQDMDHENMFWYRQDPGLGLRLIYFSYDVKMKEKGDIPEGYSVSREKKERFSLILESASTNQTSMYLCASRMTSGRTGEQFFGPGTRLTVL.

The rearrangement uses TRBV29-1 and TRBJ1-3, with 10 bases identical to TRBD1. The CDR3 has 15 amino acids. J was trimmed by 6 bases and V by 3 bases; bases with no gene match: 8. CDR1 and CDR2 (germline): SQVTM, ANQGSEA. CDR3 loop: CSVDYIGTGVNTIYF. CDR3 nucleotides: TGCAGCGTTGATTATATAGGGACAGGGGTAAACACCATATATTTT.

This clone was seen only once. V usage is TRBV29-1 and J usage is TRBJ2-7, with 9 bases matching TRBD1. The V gene's germline CDR1 is SQVTM and CDR2 ANQGSEA. J was trimmed by 2 bases and V by 0 bases; bases with no gene match: 8. The CDR3 is made up of 16 amino acids. CDR3 sequence (DNA): TGCAGCGTTGAAGATAGTGGGACAGGGCCTCCCTACGAGCAGTACTTC. Residues: CSVEDSGTGPPYEQYF.

V gene TRBV7-3 combines with J gene TRBJ2-1, with TRBD1 matching 10 bases. The CDR3 runs 16 residues. The germline gives CDR1 SGHTA, CDR2 FQGTGA. V gave up 5 bases and J gave up 3 bases; unmatched junction bases: 7. CDR3: CASSTRQGAYYNEQFF. The CDR3 DNA reads as TGTGCCAGCAGCACCAGACAGGGGGCCTACTACAATGAGCAGTTCTTC.

This chain uses TRBV11-3 with TRBJ2-2; possible D gene TRBD2, 6 bases. Trimming removed 1 base from V and 3 bases from J, with 15 bases in between. The CDR3 is 17 amino acids. Germline loops: CDR1 SGHNT, CDR2 YENEEA. The CDR3 loop is CASSLVVGGMDTGELFF. The CDR3 DNA follows: TGTGCCAGCAGCTTAGTTGTAGGAGGGATGGACACCGGGGAGCTGTTTTTT.

The CDR3 is CAISESGGRSYEQYV. DNA of the CDR3: TGTGCCATCAGTGAGTCAGGGGGCCGCTCCTACGAGCAGTACGTC. This sequence joins TRBV10-3 and TRBJ2-7, with 7 bases fitting TRBD1. V was clipped by 0 bases and J by 0 bases; unmatched bases: 2. This CDR3 spans 15 amino acids. Germline V gives CDR1 ENHRY, CDR2 SYGVKD.

V usage is TRBV7-9 and J usage is TRBJ1-1; unclear D gene. The CDR3 extends over 13 amino acids. Trimming removed 2 bases from V and 2 bases from J, with 6 bases in between. Germline V gives CDR1 SEHNR, CDR2 FQNEAQ (reference sequence). Here the CDR3 reads CASSLYGNTEAFF. The CDR3 coding sequence is TGTGCCAGCAGCTTATATGGCAACACTGAAGCTTTCTTT.

This chain links TRBV30 with TRBJ1-5; 10 bases are a match to TRBD1. This CDR3 is 17 amino acids long. With V trimmed by 0 bases and J by 2 bases, 7 bases remained unmatched. Looked up from germline, CDR1 is GTSNPN and CDR2 is SVGIG (reference sequence). The CDR3 nucleotides are TGTGCCTGGAGTGTTGGGGACAGGGGTATGGGCAATCAGCCCCAGCATTTT. Amino acids: CAWSVGDRGMGNQPQHF.

The gene calls are TRBV30 and TRBJ1-4; the D is unclear. Trimming removed 4 bases at V and 8 bases at J, with 14 bases between. The CDR3 consists of 13 residues. Germline values: CDR1 GTSNPN, CDR2 SVGIG (reference sequence). The CDR3 reads CAWMQGIEEKLFF. In DNA form, the CDR3 reads TGTGCCTGGATGCAAGGAATTGAAGAAAAACTGTTTTTT.